A selection of T cell receptor beta chains follows, all from one sample in a study of cytomegalovirus exposure and HLA in healthy donors. This table comes from immunoSEQ multiplex PCR, and its TCRdb copy is limited to in-frame clones, with some not included. Among about 82,000 clones listed, approximately 60% were seen once. The specimen was PBMCs. The receptors derive from a woman in her fifties or sixties in good health and CMV-seropositive. CDR3s include the opening cysteine and the closing phenylalanine or tryptophan. A D gene is named only where the DNA matches it firmly. Not every row has a clone size; where given, it reads once, few, many or a size class.

size: .
J: TRBJ2-7
D: .
V: TRBV28
CDR3: CASTRGWGTSSYEQYF
DNA: TGTGCCAGCACCCGCGGTTGGGGGACATCCTCCTACGAGCAGTACTTC

size: once
J: TRBJ1-6
D: TRBD1
V: TRBV30
CDR3: CAYRQGNYNSPLHF
DNA: TGTGCCTATCGACAGGGGAACTATAATTCACCCCTCCACTTT

size: .
J: TRBJ1-3
D: .
V: TRBV4-3
CDR3: CASSQDVWAGGDGNTIYF
DNA: TGCGCCAGCAGCCAAGACGTTTGGGCCGGAGGGGATGGAAACACCATATATTTT

size: .
J: TRBJ1-1
D: TRBD1
V: TRBV19
CDR3: CASSLNRGMNTEAFF
DNA: TGTGCCAGTAGTCTGAACAGGGGCATGAACACTGAAGCTTTCTTT

size: .
J: TRBJ2-1
D: TRBD1
V: TRBV7-3
CDR3: CASSYKIRDRGYNEQFF
DNA: TGTGCCAGCAGCTACAAAATCCGGGACAGGGGATACAATGAGCAGTTCTTC

size: .
J: TRBJ1-6
D: .
V: TRBV5-6
CDR3: CASTMARMYNSPLHF
DNA: TGTGCCAGCACAATGGCCAGGATGTATAATTCACCCCTCCACTTT

size: .
J: TRBJ1-2
D: TRBD1
V: TRBV5-6
CDR3: CASSQRTGYGYTF
DNA: TGTGCCAGCAGCCAGCGGACAGGATATGGCTACACCTTC

size: .
J: TRBJ1-1
D: TRBD1
V: TRBV28
CDR3: CASTSGTGANTEAFF
DNA: TGTGCCAGCACCTCGGGGACAGGGGCGAACACTGAAGCTTTCTTT

size: .
J: TRBJ2-7
D: .
V: TRBV4-3
CDR3: CASSQDVTRGGYEQYF
DNA: TGCGCCAGCAGCCAAGATGTCACTAGGGGAGGCTACGAGCAGTACTTC

size: .
J: TRBJ2-1
D: TRBD2
V: TRBV4-3
CDR3: CASSPGSGGHNEQFF
DNA: TGCGCCAGCAGCCCGGGGAGCGGGGGCCACAATGAGCAGTTCTTC

size: .
J: TRBJ1-4
D: TRBD1
V: TRBV5-1
CDR3: CASSSTGGREKLFF
DNA: TGCGCCAGCAGCTCCACAGGGGGCCGGGAAAAACTGTTTTTT

size: .
J: TRBJ2-1
D: .
V: TRBV29-1
CDR3: CSVVETGYNEQFF
DNA: TGCAGCGTTGTGGAGACAGGCTACAATGAGCAGTTCTTC

size: .
J: TRBJ2-3
D: .
V: TRBV30
CDR3: CAWSGGPTDTQYF
DNA: TGTGCCTGGAGCGGGGGGCCCACAGATACGCAGTATTTT